The 15 T cell receptor beta chains listed next were all sequenced from one sample in a study of cytomegalovirus exposure and HLA in healthy donors (dated 2017 in TCRdb). Libraries were made using the immunoSEQ multiplex PCR assay. For the multiplex PCR, a mixture combining 60 forward primers for TCR Vbeta segments and 13 reverse primers for TCR Jbeta segments was used. TCRdb took this table from immuneACCESS and kept in-frame rearrangements with V and J called. Such tables lack part of the clones; where checked against another copy, unresolved V genes explain under half of the gap, and the rest is unexplained. The sample table lists 150,000 to 180,000 clones, around 80% of them with a count of one. The leading ten clones occupy roughly 4.2% of the sample. The specimen was PBMCs. The source of these receptors is a woman aged 40 to 50 in good health and CMV-seronegative.

V usage is TRBV2 and J usage is TRBJ2-5; 7 positions agree with TRBD1. The germline V gene has CDR1 SNHLY and CDR2 FYNNEI. The CDR3 is 15 amino acids. J gave up 5 bases and V 0 bases, and 6 bases lay outside the gene matches. This CDR3 reads CASSEAGTDRETQYF. The CDR3 DNA is TGTGCCAGCAGTGAAGCGGGGACAGATAGGGAGACCCAGTACTTC.

The V gene is TRBV4-1, the J gene TRBJ1-6; 7 bases fit TRBD1. Germline assignment: CDR1 MGHRA and CDR2 YSYEKL. The J segment lost 10 bases and the V segment lost 3 bases, leaving 12 bases of the junction unmatched. The CDR3 totals 16 residues. CDR3 nucleotides: TGCGCCAGCAGCCATGAGACAGGGAGAGGGAACTCACCCCTCCACTTT. It is translated as CASSHETGRGNSPLHF.

This chain connects TRBV7-9 to TRBJ2-5; tentative D call: TRBD2 (6 bases). Germline CDR1 reads SEHNR; CDR2 reads FQNEAQ (reference sequence). The CDR3 consists of 14 residues. V lost 4 bases and J lost 1, with 10 bases in between. CDR3 protein: CASSSSGFQETQYF. In DNA, the CDR3 is TGTGCCAGCAGCTCAAGCGGGTTCCAAGAGACCCAGTACTTC.

V gene TRBV29-1 combines with J gene TRBJ2-3, with 7 bases aligning to TRBD1. This CDR3 contains 14 residues. In germline, CDR1 is SQVTM, CDR2 ANQGSEA. After removal of 7 bases from V and 3 bases from J, the junction contained 10 bases not matched to a gene. CDR3 DNA: TGCAGCGACCCCGGACAGGTGTCAACAGATACGCAGTATTTT. It codes for CSDPGQVSTDTQYF.

The rearrangement uses TRBV6-7 and TRBJ2-7, with D tentatively TRBD1 (6 bases). TRBV6-7 carries the ORF label, with uncertain function. The CDR3 is 14 amino acids. V dropped 6 bases and J dropped 1 base, with 13 bases sitting between them. CDR3 sequence: CASSKQGRSYEQYF. CDR3 nucleotide sequence: TGTGCCAGCAGCAAACAGGGTCGGTCCTACGAGCAGTACTTC.

The rearrangement joins TRBV28 to TRBJ1-1; D is unclear. The CDR3 sequence is 10 residues long. Germline CDR1 is MDHEN and CDR2 is SYDVKM. Trimming pared 8 bases from V and 8 bases from J, leaving 9 bases between. The CDR3 sequence: CASLAREAFF. As DNA, the CDR3 is TGTGCCAGCCTCGCCAGGGAAGCTTTCTTT. The entire variable domain, with the rest obtained from reference TRBV28 and TRBJ1-1, is as follows: DVKVTQSSRYLVKRTGEKVFLECVQDMDHENMFWYRQDPGLGLRLIYFSYDVKMKEKGDIPEGYSVSREKKERFSLILESASTNQTSMYLCASLAREAFFGQGTRLTVV.

This clone was seen just once. The chain couples TRBV6-4 to TRBJ2-2, with 10 bases identical to TRBD1. Germline loops: CDR1 MRHNA, CDR2 SNTAGT. There are 14 residues in the CDR3. Trimming removed 3 bases from V and 7 bases from J; junction bases left unmatched: 2. The CDR3 loop is CASSERTGGGELFF. CDR3 coding DNA: TGTGCCAGCAGTGAGAGGACAGGGGGCGGGGAGCTGTTTTTT.

The V gene is TRBV18, the J gene TRBJ1-4; tentatively, D is TRBD1 (6 bases). Trimming shortened V by 0 bases and J by 5 bases, and 10 bases separated the two germline ends. The CDR3 consists of 15 residues. CDR1 and CDR2 (germline): KGHSH, LQKENI. The CDR3, as DNA: TGTGCCAGCTCACCACCGTCAGGGGCCAATGAAAAACTGTTTTTT. It codes for CASSPPSGANEKLFF. The full variable domain, with the rest looked up from reference TRBV18 and TRBJ1-4, is NAGVMQNPRHLVRRRGQEARLRCSPMKGHSHVYWYRQLPEEGLKFMVYLQKENIIDESGMPKERFSAEFPKEGPSILRIQQVVRGDSAAYFCASSPPSGANEKLFFGSGTQLSVL.

The rearrangement links TRBV11-3 to TRBJ2-3, with D possibly being TRBD1 (6 bases). This CDR3 is 12 amino acids long. V lost 8 bases and J lost 1, with 7 bases in between. Germline V gene sequence: CDR1 SGHNT, CDR2 YENEEA. The chain's CDR3 is CASAGGTDTQYF. The CDR3 nucleotides read TGTGCCAGCGCAGGGGGCACAGATACGCAGTATTTT. Drawing the rest from reference TRBV11-3 and TRBJ2-3, the complete variable domain is EAGVVQSPRYKIIEKKQPVAFWCNPISGHNTLYWYLQNLGQGPELLIRYENEEAVDDSQLPKDRFSAERLKGVDSTLKIQPAELGDSAVYLCASAGGTDTQYFGPGTRLTVL.

This chain joins TRBV6-6 and TRBJ1-2; a possible D gene is TRBD1 (6 bases). Trimming removed 6 bases at V and 3 bases at J, with 11 bases between. Germline CDR1 is MNHNY and CDR2 is SVGAGI (reference sequence). CDR3 length equals 13 residues. The chain's CDR3 is CASSRQAYYGYTF. The DNA for the CDR3 is TGTGCCAGCAGCCGACAGGCCTACTATGGCTACACCTTC.

This clone was seen a single time. The V and J genes are TRBV11-2 and TRBJ2-7; TRBD1 might be the D (6 bases). V lost 5 bases and J lost 2, with 13 bases in between. Germline loops: CDR1 SGHAT, CDR2 FQNNGV. The CDR3 is 14 residues long. This CDR3 reads CASSGIQGPYEQYF. The CDR3 coding sequence is TGTGCCAGCAGCGGGATACAGGGCCCCTACGAGCAGTACTTC.

The genes are TRBV5-6 and TRBJ2-5, with TRBD1 identical over 9 bases. J was trimmed by 2 bases and V by 1 base; bases with no gene match: 6. Looked up from germline, CDR1 is SGHDT and CDR2 is YYEEEE. The CDR3 is 16 amino acids. CDR3 region: CASSLLWDRAQETQYF. DNA of the CDR3: TGTGCCAGCAGCTTGCTATGGGACAGGGCTCAAGAGACCCAGTACTTC.

The chain carries TRBV6-5 and TRBJ1-2; tentative D call: TRBD1 (5 bases). This CDR3 has 13 residues. V lost 2 bases and J lost 7, with 11 bases in between. Looked up from germline, CDR1 is MNHEY and CDR2 is SVGAGI. This CDR3 is CASSYRGIGGYTF. CDR3 sequence (DNA): TGTGCCAGCAGTTACCGGGGGATTGGTGGCTACACCTTC.

This clone was seen only a few times. The chain employs TRBV7-9 and TRBJ2-1; 11 nucleotides align to TRBD2. Germline V gene lookup returns CDR1 SEHNR and CDR2 FQNEAQ (reference sequence). Unmatched junction bases numbered 7, after V lost 2 bases and J lost 7 bases. CDR3 length: 16 amino acids. The CDR3 sequence: CASSLSGSGGANEQFF. DNA of the CDR3: TGTGCCAGCAGCTTATCCGGTAGCGGGGGGGCAAATGAGCAGTTCTTC.

This clone was picked up a small number of times. The chain carries TRBV4-2 and TRBJ2-7; 7 positions match TRBD1. The V segment lost 4 bases and the J segment 0 bases; nucleotides outside the gene matches: 3. Germline V gives CDR1 LGHNA, CDR2 YNFKEQ. The CDR3 contains 14 residues. The CDR3 DNA reads TGTGCCAGCAGCCCTTGGACAGGCTCCTACGAGCAGTACTTC. It translates to CASSPWTGSYEQYF.